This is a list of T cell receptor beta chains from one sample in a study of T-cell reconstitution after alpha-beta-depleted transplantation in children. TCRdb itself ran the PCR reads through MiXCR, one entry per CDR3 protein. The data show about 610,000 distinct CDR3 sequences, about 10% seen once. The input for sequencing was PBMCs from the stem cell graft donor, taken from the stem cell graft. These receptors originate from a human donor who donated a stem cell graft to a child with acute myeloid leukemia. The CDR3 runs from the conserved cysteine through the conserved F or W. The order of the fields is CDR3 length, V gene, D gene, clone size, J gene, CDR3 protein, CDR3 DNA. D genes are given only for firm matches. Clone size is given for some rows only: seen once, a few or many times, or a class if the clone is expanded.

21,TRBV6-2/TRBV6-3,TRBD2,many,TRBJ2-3,CASSYLLQTSGRAGREDTQYF,TGTGCCAGCAGTTACCTATTACAGACTAGCGGGAGGGCCGGAAGAGAGGATACGCAGTATTTT
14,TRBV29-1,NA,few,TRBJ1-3,CSAEARESGNTIYF,TGCAGCGCCGAAGCCAGGGAATCTGGAAACACCATATATTTT
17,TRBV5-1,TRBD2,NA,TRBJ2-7,CASSLQGSGRAPYEQYF,TGCGCCAGCAGCTTGCAGGGAAGCGGGAGGGCCCCCTACGAGCAGTACTTC
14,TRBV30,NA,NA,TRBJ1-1,CAWRGSVLNTEAFF,TGTGCCTGGAGGGGTTCAGTTCTGAACACTGAAGCTTTCTTT
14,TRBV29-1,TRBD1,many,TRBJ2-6,CSVTGTAGANVLTF,TGCAGCGTTACTGGGACAGCTGGGGCCAACGTCCTGACTTTC
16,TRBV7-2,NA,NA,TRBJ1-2,CASILKSRGPTYGYTF,TGTGCCAGCATCCTAAAAAGCAGGGGCCCTACCTATGGCTACACCTTC
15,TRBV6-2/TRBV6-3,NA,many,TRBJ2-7,CASSYGASLTYEQYF,TGTGCCAGCAGTTACGGAGCTAGCCTCACCTACGAGCAGTACTTC
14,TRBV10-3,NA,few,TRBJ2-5,CAISGRQGGETQYF,TGTGCCATCAGTGGTAGACAGGGAGGAGAGACCCAGTACTTC
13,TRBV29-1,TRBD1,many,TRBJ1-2,CSAIQGAAGGYTF,TGCAGCGCTATTCAGGGGGCTGCTGGTGGCTACACCTTC
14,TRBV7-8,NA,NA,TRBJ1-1,CASSRAGTDTEAFF,TGTGCCAGCAGCCGAGCCGGGACCGATACTGAAGCTTTCTTT
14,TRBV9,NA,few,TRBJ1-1,CASSPQTANTEAFF,TGTGCCAGCAGCCCCCAGACAGCTAACACTGAAGCTTTCTTT
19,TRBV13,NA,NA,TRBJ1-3,CAGSFFGSRGGISGNTIYF,TGTGCCGGCAGCTTTTTTGGCTCCAGGGGCGGAATCTCTGGAAACACCATATATTTT
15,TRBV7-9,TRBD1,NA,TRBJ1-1,CASSTDRERGTEAFF,TGTGCCAGCAGTACTGACAGGGAACGCGGCACTGAAGCTTTCTTT
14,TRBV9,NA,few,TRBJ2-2,CASSGAGNTGELFF,TGTGCCAGCAGCGGAGCAGGCAACACCGGGGAGCTGTTTTTT
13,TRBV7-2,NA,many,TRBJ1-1,CASSLYEVTEAFF,TGTGCCAGCAGCTTATACGAAGTCACTGAAGCTTTCTTT
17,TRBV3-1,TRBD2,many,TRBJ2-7,CASSQEGLAANSYEQYF,TGTGCCAGCAGCCAAGAGGGACTAGCGGCCAACTCCTACGAGCAGTACTTC
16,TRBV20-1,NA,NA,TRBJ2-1,CSAPRGGSPIGGEQFF,TGCAGTGCTCCGAGGGGAGGGTCCCCAATCGGGGGCGAGCAGTTCTTC
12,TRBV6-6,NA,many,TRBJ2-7,CASSYALDEQYF,TGTGCCAGCAGTTATGCATTGGACGAGCAGTACTTC
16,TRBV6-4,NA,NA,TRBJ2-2,CASSGFCGLNTGELFF,TGTGCCAGCAGTGGTTTTTGCGGACTCAACACCGGGGAGCTGTTTTTT
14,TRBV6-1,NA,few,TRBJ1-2,CASSGDGRSYGYTF,TGTGCCAGCAGTGGGGACGGAAGAAGCTATGGCTACACCTTC
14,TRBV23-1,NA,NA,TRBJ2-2,CASFTRVNTGELFF,TGCGCCAGCTTCACCAGGGTGAACACCGGGGAGCTGTTTTTT
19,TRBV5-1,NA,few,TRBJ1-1,CASSLASGGAVHMNTEAFF,TGCGCCAGCAGCTTGGCGTCAGGAGGAGCGGTGCACATGAACACTGAAGCTTTCTTT
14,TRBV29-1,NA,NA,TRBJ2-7,CSVAGGSLSYEQYF,TGCAGCGTTGCTGGAGGCAGTCTCTCCTACGAGCAGTACTTC
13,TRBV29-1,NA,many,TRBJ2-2,CSARALGDGELFF,TGCAGCGCTCGGGCCCTCGGGGACGGGGAGCTGTTTTTT
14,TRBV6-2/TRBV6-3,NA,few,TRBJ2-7,CASRQLMQTYEQYF,TGTGCCAGCAGACAATTGATGCAAACCTACGAGCAGTACTTC
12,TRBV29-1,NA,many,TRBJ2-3,CSVEDRGDTQYF,TGCAGCGTTGAAGATCGGGGAGATACGCAGTATTTT
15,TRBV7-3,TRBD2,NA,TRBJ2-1,CASSSTLSGSNEQFF,TGTGCCAGCAGCTCAACTCTTAGCGGGAGCAATGAGCAGTTCTTC
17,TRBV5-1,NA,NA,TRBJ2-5,CASSLGRGSLEGETQYF,TGCGCCAGCAGCTTGGGTCGCGGGTCGCTTGAGGGAGAGACCCAGTACTTC
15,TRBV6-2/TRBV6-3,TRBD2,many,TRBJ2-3,CASSRLAAGTDTQYF,TGTGCCAGCAGCCGCCTAGCGGCCGGCACAGATACGCAGTATTTT
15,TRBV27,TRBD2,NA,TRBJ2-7,CASSLSGRSIHEQYF,TGTGCCAGCAGTTTGAGCGGGAGATCGATCCACGAGCAGTACTTC
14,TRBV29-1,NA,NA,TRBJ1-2,CSVGASGRNYGYTF,TGCAGCGTTGGGGCTTCGGGCAGGAACTATGGCTACACCTTC
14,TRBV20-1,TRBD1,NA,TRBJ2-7,CSAREDRGIYEQYF,TGCAGTGCTAGAGAGGACAGGGGCATCTACGAGCAGTACTTC
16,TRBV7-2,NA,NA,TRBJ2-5,CASSFLSLRGQETQYF,TGTGCCAGCAGCTTTCTCAGCCTAAGGGGGCAAGAGACCCAGTACTTC
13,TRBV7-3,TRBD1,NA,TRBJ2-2,CATSGQGHGELFF,TGTGCCACCAGTGGACAGGGGCACGGGGAGCTGTTTTTT
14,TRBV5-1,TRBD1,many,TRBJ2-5,CASSTGQGRETQYF,TGCGCCAGCAGCACGGGACAGGGACGAGAGACCCAGTACTTC
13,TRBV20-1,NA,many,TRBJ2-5,CSAPGSRFGTQYF,TGCAGTGCCCCGGGGTCGAGGTTCGGGACCCAGTACTTC
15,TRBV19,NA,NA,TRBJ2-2,CATSPLIQGPGELFF,TGTGCCACATCACCTTTAATTCAGGGGCCCGGGGAGCTGTTTTTT
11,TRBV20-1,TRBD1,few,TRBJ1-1,CSASQGGVAFF,TGCAGTGCTTCACAGGGGGGGGTAGCTTTCTTT
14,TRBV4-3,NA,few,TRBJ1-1,CASSRGRGYTEAFF,TGCGCCAGCAGCCGAGGGAGGGGCTACACTGAAGCTTTCTTT
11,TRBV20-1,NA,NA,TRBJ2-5,CSARKGETQYF,TGCAGTGCTAGAAAGGGAGAGACCCAGTACTTC
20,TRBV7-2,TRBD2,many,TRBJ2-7,CASSRDSLSLAGGVEYEQYF,TGTGCCAGCAGCCGGGATAGTCTATCTCTAGCGGGAGGGGTGGAGTACGAGCAGTACTTC
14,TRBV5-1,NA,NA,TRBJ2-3,CASSPPNSPDTQYF,TGCGCCAGCAGCCCGCCAAATAGTCCAGATACGCAGTATTTT
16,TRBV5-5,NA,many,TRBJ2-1,CASSRTVKDDYNEQFF,TGTGCCAGCAGCCGCACTGTTAAGGACGATTACAATGAGCAGTTCTTC